Shown below are 24 T cell receptor beta chains from a single sample sequenced in a study of prognosis after radiotherapy for stage I lung cancer. Amplification of TCR beta CDR3 from genomic DNA used two-round multiplex PCR. TRBV and TRBJ genes each had their own specific primers in first-round PCR. Using its own MiXCR run on the multiplex PCR reads, TCRdb lists one record per CDR3 protein. The data contain about 26,000 distinct CDR3 sequences, 25% to 30% of them seen just once; the ten biggest clones take up around 32%. Here the sequenced sample was PBMCs, taken before or after stereotactic body radiation therapy (not recorded which). These receptors were collected from a donor older than 45 with non-small cell lung cancer.

This chain joins TRBV20-1 and TRBJ2-3, with 14 positions matching TRBD2. After removal of 1 base from V and 5 bases from J, the junction contained 8 bases not matched to a gene. The CDR3 is 17 residues long. The V gene's germline CDR1 is DFQATT and CDR2 SNEGSKA (reference sequence). The CDR3 DNA follows: TGCAGTGCTAGAGGTGGGACTAGCGGGAGATGGGAAGATACGCAGTATTTT. Amino acid sequence: CSARGGTSGRWEDTQYF.

Details on this clonotype: A much larger clone is a single base away; this may be a read error. The chain couples TRBV6-2 or TRBV6-3 to TRBJ1-2; tentative D call: TRBD1 (5 bases). CDR1 and CDR2 (germline): MNHEY, SVGEGT. This CDR3 region has 15 residues. The V and J ends lost 6 bases and 6 bases respectively, with 20 bases between them. The CDR3, as DNA: TGTGCCAGCAGCCACGGGGGGGGAACCTTCCATGGCTACACCTTC. It yields the protein CASSHGGGTFHGYTF.

This clonotype was counted ten times or more. The rearrangement links TRBV20-1 to TRBJ2-6, with D uncertain. The V gene's germline CDR1 is DFQATT and CDR2 SNEGSKA (reference sequence). The CDR3 contains 14 residues. V was cut by 6 bases and J by 1 base, with 10 bases left in between. For the CDR3, the DNA is TGCAGTGCAAGAACAGATTCTGGGGCCAACGTCCTGACTTTC. This translates into CSARTDSGANVLTF.

This clonotype is judged medium-sized. V gene TRBV11-2 combines with J gene TRBJ2-7; D is perhaps TRBD2 (6 bases). Germline V gives CDR1 SGHAT, CDR2 FQNNGV. The CDR3 spans 15 residues. V was cut by 5 bases and J by 2 bases, with 16 bases left in between. Here the CDR3 DNA reads TGTGCCAGCAGCCTCCGGAGGGCAGGCCCCTACGAGCAGTACTTC. This encodes CASSLRRAGPYEQYF.

The sample holds many counts of this clonotype. The rearrangement joins TRBV19 to TRBJ2-3, with D perhaps TRBD1 or TRBD2 (5 bases each). V was cut by 3 bases and J by 11 bases, with 18 bases left in between. CDR1 is LNHDA, CDR2 SQIVND, per germline (reference sequence). The CDR3 length is 14 residues. The CDR3 reads CASSMRGAPLWQYF. The CDR3 DNA is TGTGCCAGTAGTATGCGAGGGGCCCCCCTATGGCAGTATTTT.

This clonotype has more than one count but fewer than ten. A much larger clone is a single base away; this may be a read error. The chain has TRBV12-5 and TRBJ2-3; TRBD2 matches at 7 bases. In germline, CDR1 is LGHNT, CDR2 FRNRAP. CDR3 length: 16 amino acids. CDR3 sequence: CASGSHLAGGTDAQYF. As DNA, the CDR3 is TGTGCTAGTGGTTCGCACTTAGCGGGCGGCACAGATGCGCAGTATTTT.

This clonotype was counted many times. V gene TRBV10-3 combines with J gene TRBJ2-3; TRBD2 might be the D (5 bases). The ends were cut back, 0 bases at V and 5 bases at J, with 12 bases in the middle. In germline, CDR1 is ENHRY, CDR2 SYGVKD. This CDR3 is 15 amino acids long. As DNA, the CDR3 is TGTGCCATCAGTGAGTCCGGGGTAGAGGGAGATACGCAGTATTTT. Translating it yields CAISESGVEGDTQYF.

A word on this clonotype: Mismatch with germline at one junction end may stem from a read error. This rearrangement joins TRBV6-2 or TRBV6-3 to TRBJ2-2; D uncertain. The CDR3 has 14 residues. The germline V gene encodes CDR1 MNHEY and CDR2 SVGEGT. Here the CDR3 DNA reads TGTGCCAGCCTACAGTGTACGAACACCGCGGAGCTGTTTTTT. Protein sequence: CASLQCTNTAELFF.

The V gene is TRBV7-2, the J gene TRBJ2-5; 8 bases are a match to TRBD1. Trimming cost V 5 bases and J 9 bases; bases outside gene matches: 11. Germline-derived CDR1 and CDR2 are SGHTA and FQGNSA. The CDR3 length is 14 residues. CDR3 loop: CASSKLWTGMSQYF. CDR3 DNA: TGTGCCAGCAGCAAGCTGTGGACAGGGATGTCCCAGTACTTC.

This sequence joins TRBV27 and TRBJ2-7, with unresolved D. The CDR3 sequence is 14 residues long. V gave up 5 bases and J gave up 2 bases, with 13 bases separating them. From germline, CDR1 is MNHEY and CDR2 SMNVEV (reference sequence). The CDR3 nucleotides are TGTGCCAGCAGTGGGCAGGAAAGCGCCTACGAGCAGTACTTC. Translating it yields CASSGQESAYEQYF.

The chain employs TRBV12-3 or TRBV12-4 and TRBJ1-3, with TRBD1 as a possible D gene (5 bases). The CDR3 is 14 amino acids. The V end lost 3 bases, the J end lost 0 bases, and 6 bases lay between the germline ends. The CDR3 loop reads CASSLGGSGNTIYF. In DNA form, the CDR3 reads TGTGCCAGCAGTTTGGGGGGCTCTGGAAACACCATATATTTT.

This clonotype was detected ten times or more. V and J are TRBV12-3 or TRBV12-4 and TRBJ2-3; D is perhaps TRBD2 (6 bases). CDR3 length: 14 amino acids. With 3 bases removed from V and 4 bases from J, the gap between germline ends came to 11 bases. CDR3 loop: CASSFWRGADTQYF. In DNA form, the CDR3 reads TGTGCCAGCAGTTTTTGGCGGGGTGCAGATACGCAGTATTTT.

This clonotype came up a few times. A far larger clone is one nucleotide away, so this likely arose from a read error. The chain links TRBV6-9 to TRBJ1-2; D ambiguous. Trimming took off 3 bases at V and 8 bases at J, with 16 bases between the two ends. CDR1 and CDR2 from the germline V gene are MNHGY and SVAAGI. CDR3 length: 14 residues. CDR3 DNA: TGTGCCAGCAGTTACTCGAAGGTTGTCTCCGGCTACACCTTC. Translating it yields CASSYSKVVSGYTF.

Points on this clonotype: The likely explanation is a read error, given a far larger clone one base away. This chain joins TRBV6-9 and TRBJ1-2; D unclear. CDR3 size: 11 residues. Germline V lookup: CDR1 MNHGY, CDR2 SVAAGI. DNA for the CDR3: TGTGTCAGCAGTTACTCCGGTGGCTACACCTTC. Residues: CVSSYSGGYTF.

A note on this clonotype: This is likely an artifact of a read error, given a far larger clone one base away. The chain recombines TRBV6-1 with TRBJ2-7; tentatively, D is TRBD1 (6 bases). Germline values: CDR1 MNHNS, CDR2 SASEGT. V dropped 3 bases and J dropped 13 bases, with 25 bases sitting between them. This CDR3 spans 15 amino acids. The CDR3 nucleotides are TGTGCCAGCAGTGACTCATGTGGACAGCCCCCCAACCAATACTTC. Its protein is CASSDSCGQPPNQYF.

This chain connects TRBV10-1 to TRBJ2-7, with 7 bases fitting TRBD2. The germline CDR1 and CDR2 sequences are WNHNN and SYGVQD (reference sequence). This CDR3 contains 13 residues. V shed 5 bases, J shed 3 bases, and the junction held 4 bases outside the gene matches. The CDR3 DNA is TGCGCCAGCAGTAGCGGGGACCACTACGAGCAGTACTTC. This encodes CASSSGDHYEQYF.

This clonotype was counted a few times. A much larger clonotype is one base distant, so this may be a read error. V and J are TRBV7-9 and TRBJ1-3, with unresolved D. The germline V gene encodes CDR1 SEHNR and CDR2 FQNEAQ (reference sequence). The CDR3 spans 15 residues. CDR3 DNA: TGTGCCAGCCAAGAACTCCAGAGCTCTGGAAACGCCATATATTTT. This encodes CASQELQSSGNAIYF.

As concerns this clonotype: It differs at one base from a far larger clone, so likely a read error. The V call is TRBV6-9, the J call TRBJ1-2; TRBD1 aligns across 8 bases. The CDR3 is 14 residues long. Per the germline V gene, CDR1 is MNHGY and CDR2 is SVAAGI. The CDR3 loop reads CANSFHGTGGGYTF. Here the CDR3 DNA reads TGTGCCAACAGTTTCCACGGGACAGGAGGTGGCTACACCTTC.

The chain is built from TRBV6-6 and TRBJ1-2; D remains unclear. There are 14 residues in the CDR3. V lost 0 bases, J lost 4 bases, and 9 bases lay in between. CDR1 is MNHNY and CDR2 is SVGAGI in the germline V gene (reference sequence). CDR3 sequence (DNA): TGTGCCAGCAGTTACTCGAGGCTTGGCTATGGCTACACCTTC. Its translation: CASSYSRLGYGYTF.

Notes on this clonotype: A much larger clone differs by one base, so this may be a read error. The genes are TRBV19 and TRBJ2-1, with TRBD1 identical over 9 bases. Trimming at V came to 1 base and at J to 8 bases, leaving 6 bases not matched to a gene. This CDR3 contains 15 residues. The V gene's germline CDR1 is LNHDA and CDR2 SQIVND (reference sequence). In nucleotides, the CDR3 is TGTGCCAGTAGTATAGCCCGGACAGGGGCCGATGAGCAGTTCTTC. Encoded protein: CASSIARTGADEQFF.

This chain's CDR3 is CASSLVSLAANEQFF. The CDR3 nucleotides read TGCGCCAGCAGCTTGGTGAGTCTAGCGGCCAATGAGCAGTTCTTC. V is TRBV5-1 and J is TRBJ2-1; 7 bases match TRBD2. This CDR3 is built from 15 residues. After removal of 0 bases from V and 6 bases from J, the junction contained 6 bases not matched to a gene. CDR1 and CDR2 (germline): SGHRS, YFSETQ. The full variable domain, its missing parts supplied by reference TRBV5-1 and TRBJ2-1, is KAGVTQTPRYLIKTRGQQVTLSCSPISGHRSVSWYQQTPGQGLQFLFEYFSETQRNKGNFPGRFSGRQFSNSRSEMNVSTLELGDSALYLCASSLVSLAANEQFFGPGTRLTVL.

In regard to this clonotype: One base separates it from a far larger clone, so it is likely a read error. The chain has TRBV6-4 and TRBJ1-2; D not resolved. Germline assignment: CDR1 MRHNA and CDR2 SNTAGT. Between the trimmed V and J ends, which lost 6 bases and 8 bases, there was a span of 16 bases. There are 13 residues in the CDR3. Written as DNA, the CDR3 is TGTGCCAGCAGCCGGGGAGAGGTCAGCGGCTACACCTTC. Its protein product is CASSRGEVSGYTF.

This clonotype was recorded many times. The genes are TRBV5-6 and TRBJ1-6; 9 positions agree with TRBD1. CDR1 is SGHDT and CDR2 is YYEEEE in the germline V gene. The V segment lost 2 bases and the J segment 5 bases; nucleotides outside the gene matches: 5. The CDR3 totals 16 residues. CDR3 in DNA: TGTGCCAGCAGCTTAAATTACAGGGGGCATAATTCACCCCTCCACTTT. It codes for CASSLNYRGHNSPLHF.

For this clonotype: This may be a read error, as it is one base from a much larger clone. The genes are TRBV6-5 and TRBJ2-5; 7 bases line up with TRBD2. CDR1 and CDR2 (germline): MNHEY, SVGAGI. The CDR3 covers 15 residues. This CDR3 reads CASRFSGGPQDTQYF. CDR3 DNA sequence: TGTGCCAGCAGATTCTCGGGGGGACCACAAGATACCCAGTACTTC.